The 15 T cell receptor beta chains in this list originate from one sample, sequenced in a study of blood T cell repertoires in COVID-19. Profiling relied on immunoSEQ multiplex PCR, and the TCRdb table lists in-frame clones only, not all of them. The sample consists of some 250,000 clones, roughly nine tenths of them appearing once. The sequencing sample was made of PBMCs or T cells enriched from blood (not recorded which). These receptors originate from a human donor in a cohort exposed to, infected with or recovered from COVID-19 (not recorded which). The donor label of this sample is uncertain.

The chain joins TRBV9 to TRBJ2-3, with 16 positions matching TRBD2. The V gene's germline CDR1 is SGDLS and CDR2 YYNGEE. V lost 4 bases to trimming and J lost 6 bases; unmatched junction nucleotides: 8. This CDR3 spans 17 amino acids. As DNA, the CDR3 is TGTGCCAGCAGCCCAGGGACTAGCGGGGGGGCTGGGGATACGCAGTATTTT. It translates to CASSPGTSGGAGDTQYF.

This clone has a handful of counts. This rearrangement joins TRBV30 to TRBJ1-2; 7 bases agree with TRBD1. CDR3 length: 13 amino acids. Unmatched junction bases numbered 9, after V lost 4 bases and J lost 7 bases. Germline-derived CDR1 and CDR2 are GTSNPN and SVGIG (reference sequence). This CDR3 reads CAWTGGTKSGYTF. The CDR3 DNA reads TGTGCCTGGACAGGGGGAACAAAAAGTGGCTACACCTTC.

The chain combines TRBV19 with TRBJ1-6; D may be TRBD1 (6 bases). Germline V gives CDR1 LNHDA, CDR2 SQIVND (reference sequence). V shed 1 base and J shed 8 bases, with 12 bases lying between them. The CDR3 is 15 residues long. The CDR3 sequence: CASSIGWTADSPLHF. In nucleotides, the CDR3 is TGTGCCAGTAGTATAGGCTGGACAGCAGATTCACCCCTCCACTTT.

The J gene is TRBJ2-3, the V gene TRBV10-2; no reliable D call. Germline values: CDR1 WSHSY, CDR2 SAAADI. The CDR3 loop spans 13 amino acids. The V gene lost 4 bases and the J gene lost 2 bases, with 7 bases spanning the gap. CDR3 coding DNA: TGCGCCAGCAGTGGATGGGCCACAGATACGCAGTATTTT. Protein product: CASSGWATDTQYF.

This CDR3 reads CASRSTGEYEQYF. In nucleotides, the CDR3 is TGTGCCAGTAGATCGACAGGGGAGTACGAGCAGTACTTC. V is TRBV19 and J is TRBJ2-7; TRBD1 matches at 8 bases. V gave up 6 bases and J gave up 4 bases; unmatched junction bases: 5. CDR3 length equals 13 residues. Germline V gene lookup returns CDR1 LNHDA and CDR2 SQIVND (reference sequence).

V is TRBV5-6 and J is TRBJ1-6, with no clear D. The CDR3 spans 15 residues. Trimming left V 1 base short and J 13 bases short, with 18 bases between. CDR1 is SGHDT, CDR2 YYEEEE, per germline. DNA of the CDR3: TGTGCCAGCAGCTTGTTTGGCGCTCAGCAGGTTCCCCTCCACTTT. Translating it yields CASSLFGAQQVPLHF. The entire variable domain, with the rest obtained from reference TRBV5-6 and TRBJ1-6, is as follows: DAGVTQSPTHLIKTRGQQVTLRCSPKSGHDTVSWYQQALGQGPQFIFQYYEEEERQRGNFPDRFSGHQFPNYSSELNVNALLLGDSALYLCASSLFGAQQVPLHFGNGTRLTVT.

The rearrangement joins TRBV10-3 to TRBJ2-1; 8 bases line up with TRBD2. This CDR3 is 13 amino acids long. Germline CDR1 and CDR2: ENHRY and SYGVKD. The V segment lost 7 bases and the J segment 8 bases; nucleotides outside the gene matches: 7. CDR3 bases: TGTGCCATCAAAAGGACTAGCCCCGATGAGCAGTTCTTC. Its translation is CAIKRTSPDEQFF.

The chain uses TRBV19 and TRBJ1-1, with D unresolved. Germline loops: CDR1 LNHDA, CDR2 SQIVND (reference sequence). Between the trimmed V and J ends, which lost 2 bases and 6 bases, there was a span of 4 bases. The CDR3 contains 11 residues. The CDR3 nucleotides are TGTGCCAGTAGTATAATAGCTGAAGCTTTCTTT. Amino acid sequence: CASSIIAEAFF. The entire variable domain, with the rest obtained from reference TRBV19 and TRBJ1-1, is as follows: DGGITQSPKYLFRKEGQNVTLSCEQNLNHDAMYWYRQDPGQGLRLIYYSQIVNDFQKGDIAEGYSVSREKKESFPLTVTSAQKNPTAFYLCASSIIAEAFFGQGTRLTVV.

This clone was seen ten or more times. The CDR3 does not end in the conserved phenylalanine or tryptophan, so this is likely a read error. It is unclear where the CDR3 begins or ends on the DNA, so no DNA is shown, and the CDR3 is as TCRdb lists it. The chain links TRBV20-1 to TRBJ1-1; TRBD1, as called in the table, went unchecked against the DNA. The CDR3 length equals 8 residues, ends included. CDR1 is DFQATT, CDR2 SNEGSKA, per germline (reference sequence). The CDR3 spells CSARPQSV.

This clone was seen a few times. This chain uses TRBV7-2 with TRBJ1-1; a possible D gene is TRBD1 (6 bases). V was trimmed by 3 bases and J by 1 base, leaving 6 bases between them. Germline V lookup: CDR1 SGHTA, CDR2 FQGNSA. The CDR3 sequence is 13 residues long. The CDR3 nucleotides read TGTGCCAGCAGCTTGGACAGGAACACTGAAGCTTTCTTT. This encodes CASSLDRNTEAFF.

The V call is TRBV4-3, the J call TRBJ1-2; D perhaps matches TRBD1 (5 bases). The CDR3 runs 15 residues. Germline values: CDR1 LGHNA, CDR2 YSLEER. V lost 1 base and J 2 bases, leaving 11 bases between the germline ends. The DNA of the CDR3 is TGCGCCAGCAGCCAAGTTTCGGGGGAAAACTATGGCTACACCTTC. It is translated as CASSQVSGENYGYTF.

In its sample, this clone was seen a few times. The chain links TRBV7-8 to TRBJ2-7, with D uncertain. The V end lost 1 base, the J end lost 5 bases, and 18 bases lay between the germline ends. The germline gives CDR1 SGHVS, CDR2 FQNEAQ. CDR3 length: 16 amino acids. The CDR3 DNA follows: TGTGCCAGCAGCTTAGACAGAGTGAATCCTCGTGACGAGCAGTACTTC. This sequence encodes CASSLDRVNPRDEQYF.

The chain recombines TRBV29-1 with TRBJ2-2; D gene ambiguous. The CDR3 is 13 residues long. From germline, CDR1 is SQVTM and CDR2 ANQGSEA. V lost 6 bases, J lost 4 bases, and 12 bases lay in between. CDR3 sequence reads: CSVCRSVTGELFF. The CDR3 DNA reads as TGCAGCGTGTGCCGGTCCGTCACCGGGGAGCTGTTTTTT.

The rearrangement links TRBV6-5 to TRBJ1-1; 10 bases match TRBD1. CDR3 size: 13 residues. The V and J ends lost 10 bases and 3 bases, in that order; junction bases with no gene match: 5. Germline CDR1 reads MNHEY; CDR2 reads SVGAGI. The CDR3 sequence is CATRQGADTEAFF. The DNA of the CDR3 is TGTGCCACCCGACAGGGGGCGGACACTGAAGCTTTCTTT.

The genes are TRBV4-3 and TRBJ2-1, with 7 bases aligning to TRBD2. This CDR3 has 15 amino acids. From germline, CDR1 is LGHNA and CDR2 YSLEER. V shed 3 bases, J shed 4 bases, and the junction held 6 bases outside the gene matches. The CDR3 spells CASSQGGTDYNEQFF. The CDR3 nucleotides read TGCGCCAGCAGCCAGGGGGGGACGGATTACAATGAGCAGTTCTTC.